These T cell receptor beta chains were read from a single sample in a study of T-cell memory formation after mild COVID-19. TCRdb reprocessed the 5' RACE reads with MiXCR, giving one entry per CDR3 protein. The data contain about half a million distinct CDR3 sequences, 18% of them singletons. Material: PBMCs or a T cell subset sorted from them (not recorded which). The source of these receptors is an adult woman who had mild COVID-19 (a few samples of this study predate the infection). Cell type and time point are not known. The CDR3 runs from the conserved cysteine through the conserved F or W. A D gene is named only where the DNA matches it firmly. Some rows have no size entry. The others give once, few or many, or a class for an expanded clone.

clone_size	d_call	v_call	j_call	cdr3_aa	cdr3_nt
NA	NA	TRBV23-1	TRBJ1-4	CASSRPSGTENEKLFF	TGCGCCAGCAGCCGCCCCTCAGGGACCGAAAATGAAAAACTGTTTTTT
many	NA	TRBV4-1	TRBJ1-5	CASSQKGHEPGRNQPQHF	TGCGCCAGCAGCCAAAAGGGACATGAACCGGGTAGGAATCAGCCCCAGCATTTT
NA	TRBD2	TRBV7-3	TRBJ2-7	CAIGKEVGGGTYEQYF	TGTGCCATCGGAAAAGAGGTGGGCGGGGGTACCTACGAGCAGTACTTC
few	TRBD1	TRBV7-9	TRBJ2-2	CASSLPRGQHTGELFF	TGTGCCAGCAGCCTACCCCGGGGACAGCACACCGGGGAGCTGTTTTTT
NA	TRBD1	TRBV29-1	TRBJ2-7	CSVEGQGYEQYF	TGCAGCGTTGAGGGACAGGGGTACGAGCAGTACTTC
NA	NA	TRBV10-3	TRBJ1-2	CAISGGLTGSYRNYGYTF	TGTGCCATCAGTGGAGGACTAACAGGGAGCTATAGAAACTATGGCTACACCTTC
NA	TRBD1	TRBV4-2	TRBJ2-7	CASSQDGQGPYEQYF	TGTGCCAGCAGCCAAGACGGACAGGGGCCCTACGAGCAGTACTTC
few	NA	TRBV5-6	TRBJ1-1	CASSYIGGWDTEAFF	TGTGCCAGCAGCTATATCGGGGGCTGGGACACTGAAGCTTTCTTT
few	NA	TRBV11-2	TRBJ2-5	CASSLHWGKETQYF	TGTGCCAGCAGCTTACATTGGGGGAAAGAGACCCAGTACTTC
NA	TRBD2	TRBV5-4	TRBJ2-1	CASFTSGLNEQFF	TGTGCCAGCTTTACTAGCGGTCTAAATGAGCAGTTCTTC
NA	TRBD1	TRBV4-1	TRBJ1-5	CASSQEDRSISGNQPQHF	TGCGCCAGCAGCCAAGAGGACAGGTCAATATCGGGCAATCAGCCCCAGCATTTT
few	NA	TRBV12-3/TRBV12-4	TRBJ1-6	CASSSGRTFSPLHF	TGTGCCAGCAGTTCGGGCAGGACTTTTTCACCCCTCCACTTT
NA	NA	TRBV20-1	TRBJ1-1	CSARTVNTEAFF	TGCAGTGCTAGGACAGTTAACACTGAAGCTTTCTTT
NA	TRBD1	TRBV29-1	TRBJ1-2	CSGTGDYGYTF	TGCAGCGGGACAGGGGACTATGGCTACACCTTC
few	TRBD1	TRBV12-3/TRBV12-4	TRBJ2-5	CASSLPGQGKETQYF	TGTGCCAGCAGTTTACCGGGACAGGGAAAAGAGACCCAGTACTTC
few	TRBD1	TRBV10-3	TRBJ2-7	CAISESGTGSYEQYF	TGTGCCATCAGTGAGTCAGGGACAGGGTCCTACGAGCAGTACTTC
NA	NA	TRBV7-9	TRBJ1-5	CASSPGGPGPQHF	TGTGCCAGCAGCCCGGGCGGGCCAGGGCCCCAGCATTTT
few	TRBD1	TRBV5-1	TRBJ1-2	CASSLGSGTVNYGYTF	TGCGCCAGCAGCTTGGGAAGTGGGACAGTTAACTATGGCTACACCTTC
NA	NA	TRBV12-5	TRBJ2-7	CASGLVFLPTYEQYF	TGTGCTAGTGGTTTGGTTTTCCTACCCACCTACGAGCAGTACTTC
few	NA	TRBV24-1	TRBJ2-2	CATRGEAGELFF	TGTGCCACCCGGGGAGAAGCCGGGGAGCTGTTTTTT
NA	TRBD2	TRBV5-4	TRBJ2-7	CASSWGEAGGSYEQYF	TGTGCCAGCAGCTGGGGCGAAGCGGGAGGTTCCTACGAGCAGTACTTC
few	TRBD1	TRBV30	TRBJ2-7	CAFSRTGPYEQYF	TGTGCCTTTTCACGGACAGGACCCTACGAGCAGTACTTC
NA	TRBD2	TRBV7-2	TRBJ2-1	CASRSIAGLYNEQFF	TGTGCCAGCCGGAGCATAGCGGGTCTCTACAATGAGCAGTTCTTC
few	NA	TRBV12-3/TRBV12-4	TRBJ2-1	CATQLRGNEQFF	TGTGCCACCCAGCTTAGGGGGAATGAGCAGTTCTTC
NA	TRBD2	TRBV6-5	TRBJ2-6	CASSSGGVSGANVLTF	TGTGCCAGCTCCTCGGGGGGGGTCTCTGGGGCCAACGTCCTGACTTTC
NA	NA	TRBV3-1	TRBJ2-7	CASSQDQAVLYEQYF	TGTGCCAGCAGCCAAGATCAGGCAGTTCTCTACGAGCAGTACTTC
few	NA	TRBV5-6	TRBJ2-5	CASSPGFEWVGETQYF	TGTGCCAGCAGCCCGGGATTCGAGTGGGTAGGAGAGACCCAGTACTTC
NA	TRBD2	TRBV25-1	TRBJ2-3	CASSARTTSGSRTDTQYF	TGTGCCAGCAGTGCCCGGACAACAAGCGGGAGCAGGACAGATACGCAGTATTTT